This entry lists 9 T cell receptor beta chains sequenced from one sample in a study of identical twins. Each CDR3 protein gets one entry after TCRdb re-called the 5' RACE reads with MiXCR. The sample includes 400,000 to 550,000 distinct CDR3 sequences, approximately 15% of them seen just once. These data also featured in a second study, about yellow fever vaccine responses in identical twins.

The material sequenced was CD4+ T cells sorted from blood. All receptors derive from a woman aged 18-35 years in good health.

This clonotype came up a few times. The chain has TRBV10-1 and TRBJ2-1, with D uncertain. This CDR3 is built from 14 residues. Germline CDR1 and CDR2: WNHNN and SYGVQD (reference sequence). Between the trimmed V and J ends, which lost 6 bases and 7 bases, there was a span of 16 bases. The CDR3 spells CASRASGPLNEQFF. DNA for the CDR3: TGCGCCAGCAGGGCTTCCGGACCCTTAAATGAGCAGTTCTTC.

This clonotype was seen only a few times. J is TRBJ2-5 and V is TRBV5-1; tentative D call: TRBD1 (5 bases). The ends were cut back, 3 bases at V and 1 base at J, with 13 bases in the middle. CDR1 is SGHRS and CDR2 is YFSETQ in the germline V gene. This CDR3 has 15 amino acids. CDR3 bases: TGCGCCAGCAGCTCAGGGCTAAGCCTCCAAGAGACCCAGTACTTC. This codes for CASSSGLSLQETQYF.

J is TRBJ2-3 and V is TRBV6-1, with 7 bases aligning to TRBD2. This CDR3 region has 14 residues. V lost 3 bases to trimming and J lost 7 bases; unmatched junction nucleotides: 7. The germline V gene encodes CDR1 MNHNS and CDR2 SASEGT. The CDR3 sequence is CASSELVTSYTQYF. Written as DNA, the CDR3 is TGTGCCAGCAGTGAGTTAGTGACTAGCTATACGCAGTATTTT.

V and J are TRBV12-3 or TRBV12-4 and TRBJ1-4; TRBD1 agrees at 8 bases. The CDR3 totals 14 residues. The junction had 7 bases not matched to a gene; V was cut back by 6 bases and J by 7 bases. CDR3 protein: CASSRTGRSEKLFF. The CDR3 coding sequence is TGTGCCAGCAGCCGGACAGGGAGAAGTGAAAAACTGTTTTTT.

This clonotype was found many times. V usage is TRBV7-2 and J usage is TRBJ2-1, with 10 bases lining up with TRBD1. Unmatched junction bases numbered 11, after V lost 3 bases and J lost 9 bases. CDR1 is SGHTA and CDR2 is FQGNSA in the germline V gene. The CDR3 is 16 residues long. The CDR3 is CASSFSGDRGTGEQFF. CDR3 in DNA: TGTGCCAGCAGCTTCTCTGGGGACAGGGGTACTGGTGAGCAGTTCTTC.

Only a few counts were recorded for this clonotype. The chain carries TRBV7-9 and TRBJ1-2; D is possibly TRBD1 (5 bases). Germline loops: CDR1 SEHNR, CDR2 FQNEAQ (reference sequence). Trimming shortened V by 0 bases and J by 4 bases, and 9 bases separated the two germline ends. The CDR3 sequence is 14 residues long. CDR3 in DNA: TGTGCCAGCAGCTTAGCAGGGGCAGCCTATGGCTACACCTTC. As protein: CASSLAGAAYGYTF.

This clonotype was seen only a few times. CDR3 DNA: TGCGCCAGCCAGCCCGGGACAGGGCGCTACGAGCAGTACTTC. Translated, it gives CASQPGTGRYEQYF. The chain links TRBV5-1 to TRBJ2-7; 9 nucleotides agree with TRBD1. V lost 7 bases, J lost 3 bases, and 8 bases stayed unmatched. CDR1 is SGHRS and CDR2 is YFSETQ in the germline V gene. This CDR3 contains 14 residues.

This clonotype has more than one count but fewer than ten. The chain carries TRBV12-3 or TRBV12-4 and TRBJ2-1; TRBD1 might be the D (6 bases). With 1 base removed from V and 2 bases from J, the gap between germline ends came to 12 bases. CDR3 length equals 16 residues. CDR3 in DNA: TGTGCCAGCAGTTTAGGGCAGGGGATCCCCTACAATGAGCAGTTCTTC. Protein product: CASSLGQGIPYNEQFF.

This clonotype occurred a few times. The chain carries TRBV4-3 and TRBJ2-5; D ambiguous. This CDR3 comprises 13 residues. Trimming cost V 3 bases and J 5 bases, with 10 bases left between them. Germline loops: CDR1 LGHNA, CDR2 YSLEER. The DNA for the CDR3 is TGCGCCAGCAGCCACGGCGGCCTTGAGACCCAGTACTTC. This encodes CASSHGGLETQYF.